The clone carrying this T cell receptor beta chain was observed once. Its antigen is not known. Each TCR beta cDNA library carried unique molecular identifiers. Some 500,000 cDNA molecules were obtained from roughly 1 to 10 million T cells. TCRdb re-analysed the PCR reads in MiXCR, keeping a single row per CDR3 protein. Among 380,000 or so distinct CDR3 sequences listed, less than 35% were seen once. The entry originates in a study of post-analysis software for immune sequencing data. Study-wide results and caveats: Among a few TRBV segments more frequent in patients than controls were TRBV5-6, TRBV5-1 and TRBV20-1. Controls had significantly higher normalized Chao1 diversity than multiple sclerosis patients. F-measure co-clustering was strong for batch-matched samples.

The CDR3 has 16 amino acids. Germline CDR1 reads LGHDT; CDR2 reads YNNKEL (reference sequence). The ends lost 3 bases at V and 6 bases at J; junction bases unmatched: 7. The chain links TRBV3-1 to TRBJ2-1, with 11 bases that match TRBD2. The sample taken for sequencing was blood. This receptor was identified in a girl aged 5-17 years with multiple sclerosis. The CDR3 DNA reads as TGTGCCAGCAGCCAGATTAGCGGGGGGGCTTTCAATGAGCAGTTCTTC. It translates to CASSQISGGAFNEQFF.